Listed below are T cell receptor beta chains from one sample, sequenced in a study of shared clonotypes between healthy human individuals. Repertoires were generated with immunoSEQ multiplex PCR, while TCRdb's copy carries only in-frame clones and drops some. The top ten clones hold 0.3% to 0.4% of a sample with about 2.3 million clones, just over 90% of them seen once. The sequencing input was naive CD4+ T cells from PBMCs. The receptors were sampled from a man aged 18-30 years in good health. Some clones in this sample may be carry-over from other donors' samples. The CDR3 runs from the conserved cysteine through the conserved F or W. A D gene is named only where the DNA matches it firmly. Clone size, where shown, is once, few, many, or a class for clones that have expanded.

j_call d_call v_call clone_size cdr3_aa cdr3_nt
TRBJ1-5 NA TRBV28 NA CASRATRFSNQPQHF TGTGCCAGCAGAGCGACACGGTTTAGCAATCAGCCCCAGCATTTT
TRBJ1-1 TRBD1 TRBV2 NA CASRPGQGLEMNTEAFF TGTGCCAGCAGGCCGGGACAGGGGCTGGAAATGAACACTGAAGCTTTCTTT
TRBJ2-7 TRBD1 TRBV6-1 once CASRGQGSLSLEQYF TGTGCCAGCAGGGGACAGGGTTCTTTAAGTCTAGAGCAGTACTTC
TRBJ2-7 NA TRBV6-6 NA CASSRDGGWYEQYF TGTGCCAGCAGTCGCGATGGGGGGTGGTACGAGCAGTACTTC
TRBJ2-7 NA TRBV2 NA CASSEILGEQYF TGTGCCAGCAGTGAGATACTAGGCGAGCAGTACTTC
TRBJ2-7 TRBD1 TRBV2 NA CASSSHEGALTRQYF TGTGCCAGCAGTTCACATGAGGGGGCCCTAACCCGGCAGTACTTC
TRBJ2-7 TRBD1 TRBV19 NA CASSLRDSGYEQYF TGTGCCAGTAGTCTCCGGGACAGCGGCTACGAGCAGTACTTC
TRBJ1-1 NA TRBV7-2 NA CASSLWAPGRTEAFF TGTGCCAGCAGCTTATGGGCCCCCGGGAGGACTGAAGCTTTCTTT
TRBJ2-7 NA TRBV9 NA CASSVAPGDYEQYF TGTGCCAGCAGCGTAGCTCCAGGAGACTACGAGCAGTACTTC
TRBJ2-7 NA TRBV30 once CAWTVGVGSYEQYF TGTGCCTGGACCGTGGGGGTCGGAAGCTACGAGCAGTACTTC
TRBJ2-1 TRBD2 TRBV7-2 NA CASSLTGGSYNEQFF TGTGCCAGCAGCTTAACGGGAGGGTCCTACAATGAGCAGTTCTTC
TRBJ2-5 NA TRBV28 NA CASSLSSSQETQYF TGTGCCAGCAGTTTATCATCGTCCCAAGAGACCCAGTACTTC
TRBJ2-2 TRBD2 TRBV6-1 NA CASGSREGVTGELFF TGTGCCAGCGGTTCGCGGGAGGGCGTCACCGGGGAGCTGTTTTTT
TRBJ2-1 TRBD2 TRBV7-2 NA CASSLLGVRAGAVNEQFF TGTGCCAGCAGCTTATTGGGGGTCAGAGCGGGAGCGGTCAATGAGCAGTTCTTC
TRBJ2-7 NA TRBV5-1 NA CASIRRTGYEQYF TGCGCCAGTATTCGAAGGACGGGCTACGAGCAGTACTTC
TRBJ2-7 TRBD1 TRBV7-9 NA CASSWDRNSYEQYF TGTGCCAGCAGCTGGGACAGGAACTCCTACGAGCAGTACTTC
TRBJ2-3 TRBD2 TRBV5-1 NA CASRGVAGDKDTQYF TGCGCCAGCAGGGGAGTAGCGGGAGACAAAGATACGCAGTATTTT
TRBJ1-4 NA TRBV28 NA CASSLSTNEKLFF TGTGCCAGCAGTTTAAGCACTAATGAAAAACTGTTTTTT
TRBJ1-2 NA TRBV11-2 NA CASSFPGNYGYTF TGTGCCAGCAGCTTCCCCGGTAACTATGGCTACACCTTC
TRBJ1-2 NA TRBV14 once CASSQVPAKDDGYTF TGTGCCAGCAGCCAAGTGCCAGCCAAAGACGATGGCTACACCTTC
TRBJ2-5 NA TRBV20-1 NA CSAPGRGTQYF TGCAGTGCCCCGGGACGTGGGACCCAGTACTTC
TRBJ1-2 NA TRBV2 few CASSEAQEGYTF TGTGCCAGCAGTGAGGCGCAGGAGGGCTACACCTTC
TRBJ2-7 NA TRBV5-1 once CASSLVGGGEQYF TGCGCCAGCAGCTTGGTGGGGGGAGGCGAGCAGTACTTC